The 6 T cell receptor beta chains listed next were all sequenced from one sample in a study of cytomegalovirus exposure and HLA in healthy donors. Generated by immunoSEQ multiplex PCR, the TCRdb table keeps only in-frame clones and is missing some. The profile shows approximately 82,000 clones, about 92% of them singletons. The material sequenced was PBMCs. Receptors were obtained from a man between 18 and 29 years old in good health and CMV-seronegative.

This clone was found once. The genes are TRBV30 and TRBJ2-7; maybe TRBD2 (6 bases). The ends were cut back, 2 bases at V and 1 base at J, with 9 bases in the middle. Germline V gene data show CDR1 as GTSNPN and CDR2 as SVGIG (reference sequence). The CDR3 contains 13 residues. Here the CDR3 reads CAWSMGGSYEQYF. The CDR3 bases are TGTGCCTGGAGTATGGGGGGTTCCTACGAGCAGTACTTC.

This chain joins TRBV2 and TRBJ1-3; D is undetermined. V was pared by 6 bases and J by 4 bases, with 19 bases between. Germline CDR1 reads SNHLY; CDR2 reads FYNNEI. The CDR3 runs to 16 residues. The CDR3 region is CASRSSRVHHGNTIYF. For the CDR3, the DNA is TGTGCCAGCAGGAGTTCGAGGGTCCACCACGGAAACACCATATATTTT.

This clone was detected only once. V gene TRBV6-1 combines with J gene TRBJ1-2; 11 positions match TRBD1. The length of the CDR3 is 17 residues. V trimming: 4 bases; J trimming: 4 bases; junction bases outside the gene matches: 11. CDR1 MNHNS and CDR2 SASEGT come from the germline V gene. This CDR3 reads CASSGGQGAWEVYGYTF. For the CDR3, the DNA is TGTGCCAGCAGTGGTGGACAGGGGGCTTGGGAGGTCTATGGCTACACCTTC.

The chain uses TRBV11-2 and TRBJ2-7, with D tentatively TRBD2 (6 bases). Trimming pared 0 bases from V and 3 bases from J, leaving 12 bases between. Germline assignment: CDR1 SGHAT and CDR2 FQNNGV. This CDR3 spans 15 amino acids. CDR3 DNA sequence: TGTGCCAGCAGCTTAGACGGCGGGGTAAGCTACGAGCAGTACTTC. It encodes CASSLDGGVSYEQYF.

Turning to this clone: Sequence at one end of the junction differs from germline and may be a read error. V usage is TRBV6-4 and J usage is TRBJ1-6; perhaps TRBD1 as D (6 bases). The CDR3 runs 13 residues. Germline V gene data show CDR1 as MRHNA and CDR2 as SNTAGT. The CDR3 spells CASSRQENSPLYF. The CDR3 DNA follows: TGTGCCAGCAGCCGACAGGAGAATTCACCCCTCTACTTT.

The V call is TRBV18, the J call TRBJ1-2; D possibly corresponds to TRBD1 (5 bases). The V gene lost 0 bases and the J gene lost 2 bases, with 10 bases spanning the gap. From germline, CDR1 is KGHSH and CDR2 LQKENI. The CDR3 is 15 residues long. The CDR3: CASSPPGEGNYGYTF. In nucleotides, the CDR3 is TGTGCCAGCTCACCACCGGGGGAGGGCAACTATGGCTACACCTTC.